Each of the 12 T cell receptor beta chains below was sequenced from the same sample in a study of human T cells and chemical hapten exposure (dated by TCRdb to the early 2020s). The library came from RACE. The sequencer listed for this sample is NextSeq 500. TCRdb redid the processing of the public reads, applying fastp at Q25 and MiXCR, and retained in-frame beta chains. Each entry is one CDR3 protein sequence, shown with its most common DNA and genes. In all, the sample holds 150,000 to 200,000 distinct CDR3 sequences, and 25% to 35% of those were seen once. In total, the top ten clones hold under 2.5% of the sample. The meaning of the sample's time point label: patch test 3, about 24 weeks after DPC sensitization. The meaning of the sample's treatment or condition label: therapeutic diphenylcyclopropenone sensitization with weekly scalp DPC. The sample was whole blood, taken in connection with sensitization to the hapten diphenylcyclopropenone (DPC). The source of these receptors is a young woman with alopecia areata. Some clones in this sample may be carry-over from other donors' samples.

This clonotype was seen more than once but under ten times. This chain connects TRBV20-1 to TRBJ1-2; D perhaps matches TRBD1 (6 bases). This CDR3 comprises 14 residues. With 6 bases removed from V and 2 bases from J, the gap between germline ends came to 16 bases. From germline, CDR1 is DFQATT and CDR2 SNEGSKA (reference sequence). The CDR3 reads CSAESLGANYGYTF. The CDR3 nucleotides are TGCAGTGCGGAATCCTTGGGGGCCAACTATGGCTACACCTTC.

This clonotype was observed at least ten times. This sequence joins TRBV11-1 and TRBJ1-2, with D unclear. V was cut by 5 bases and J by 7 bases, with 11 bases left in between. The CDR3 has 12 residues. Per the germline V gene, CDR1 is SGHAT and CDR2 is FQDESV (reference sequence). The DNA of the CDR3 is TGTGCCAGCAGCCCCGACGGGAGTGGCTACACCTTC. This gives the protein CASSPDGSGYTF.

The rearrangement links TRBV7-2 to TRBJ2-3, with a weak D call TRBD2 (5 bases). V was clipped by 6 bases and J by 5 bases, with 12 bases between them. CDR1 is SGHTA and CDR2 is FQGNSA in the germline V gene. The CDR3 consists of 13 residues. CDR3 in DNA: TGTGCCAGCAGACAAACGGGATTAGATACGCAGTATTTT. Its protein product is CASRQTGLDTQYF. Complete variable domain (other parts from reference TRBV7-2 and TRBJ2-3): GAGVSQSPSNKVTEKGKDVELRCDPISGHTALYWYRQSLGQGLEFLIYFQGNSAPDKSGLPSDRFSAERTGGSVSTLTIQRTQQEDSAVYLCASRQTGLDTQYFGPGTRLTVL.

The V call is TRBV27, the J call TRBJ2-7; no clear D gene. V gave up 2 bases and J gave up 1 base, with 9 bases separating them. Germline CDR1 is MNHEY and CDR2 is SMNVEV (reference sequence). This CDR3 spans 14 amino acids. CDR3: CASSLRPVSYEQYF. The CDR3 region has the DNA TGTGCCAGCAGTTTACGGCCCGTTTCCTACGAGCAGTACTTC.

The chain is built from TRBV6-2 or TRBV6-3 and TRBJ2-1; 7 nucleotides match TRBD2. After removal of 0 bases from V and 4 bases from J, the junction contained 0 bases not matched to a gene. The CDR3 runs 14 residues. Germline V gives CDR1 MNHEY, CDR2 SVGEGT. The CDR3 sequence: CASSYSGGYNEQFF. Written as DNA, the CDR3 is TGTGCCAGCAGTTACTCGGGGGGGTACAATGAGCAGTTCTTC.

This clonotype was seen a few times. The V gene is TRBV29-1, the J gene TRBJ2-5; 9 positions match TRBD2. The germline V gene encodes CDR1 SQVTM and CDR2 ANQGSEA. CDR3 length: 14 residues. The ends lost 5 bases at V and 4 bases at J; junction bases unmatched: 8. The CDR3 region is CSVTSGRRGETQYF. As DNA, the CDR3 is TGCAGCGTTACAAGCGGGAGGAGGGGAGAGACCCAGTACTTC.

This clonotype was found a few times. The rearrangement uses TRBV6-5 and TRBJ2-7; the match to TRBD1 covers 7 bases. In germline, CDR1 is MNHEY, CDR2 SVGAGI. This CDR3 comprises 14 residues. J gave up 2 bases and V 8 bases, and 9 bases lay outside the gene matches. CDR3 in amino acids: CASVSPGQTYEQYF. The CDR3, as DNA: TGTGCCAGCGTATCCCCGGGACAGACCTACGAGCAGTACTTC.

The chain joins TRBV9 to TRBJ1-1, with D maybe TRBD1 (5 bases). Germline V lookup: CDR1 SGDLS, CDR2 YYNGEE. The CDR3 runs 12 residues. Trimming took 0 bases from V and 8 from J, leaving 8 bases between them. This CDR3 is CASSVGGGEAFF. CDR3 coding DNA: TGTGCCAGCAGCGTAGGGGGGGGGGAAGCTTTCTTT.

This clonotype occurred a few times. The J gene is TRBJ2-1, the V gene TRBV7-2; possibly TRBD1 or TRBD2 for D (5 bases each). V was shortened by 5 bases and J by 9 bases, with 20 bases between the two germline ends. The CDR3 is made up of 15 amino acids. Germline CDR1 SGHTA, CDR2 FQGNSA. The CDR3 coding sequence is TGTGCCAGCAGCCACCCCGGCAGGGACCGGGTTGAGCAGTTCTTC. This gives the protein CASSHPGRDRVEQFF.

V gene TRBV10-3 combines with J gene TRBJ1-2; D is ambiguous. Germline-derived CDR1 and CDR2 are ENHRY and SYGVKD. Between the trimmed V and J ends, which lost 8 bases and 8 bases, there was a span of 18 bases. This CDR3 is 13 amino acids long. The CDR3 sequence: CAISADSVGGYTF. In DNA form, the CDR3 reads TGTGCCATCTCCGCGGACTCCGTGGGGGGCTACACCTTC.

The rearrangement links TRBV6-5 to TRBJ2-7; TRBD1 matches at 7 bases. The CDR3 runs 14 residues. In germline, CDR1 is MNHEY, CDR2 SVGAGI. The trim removed 5 bases at V and 6 bases at J, leaving 10 bases unmatched. CDR3 amino acids: CASSRSGTVGEQYF. CDR3 coding DNA: TGTGCCAGCAGTCGATCCGGGACAGTGGGCGAGCAGTACTTC.

The V gene is TRBV9, the J gene TRBJ2-3; 9 bases agree with TRBD1. J gave up 4 bases and V 0 bases, and 6 bases lay outside the gene matches. Germline V gene sequence: CDR1 SGDLS, CDR2 YYNGEE. This CDR3 has 16 amino acids. CDR3: CASSVGDRVDADTQYF. In DNA form, the CDR3 reads TGTGCCAGCAGCGTAGGGGACAGGGTTGATGCAGATACGCAGTATTTT.